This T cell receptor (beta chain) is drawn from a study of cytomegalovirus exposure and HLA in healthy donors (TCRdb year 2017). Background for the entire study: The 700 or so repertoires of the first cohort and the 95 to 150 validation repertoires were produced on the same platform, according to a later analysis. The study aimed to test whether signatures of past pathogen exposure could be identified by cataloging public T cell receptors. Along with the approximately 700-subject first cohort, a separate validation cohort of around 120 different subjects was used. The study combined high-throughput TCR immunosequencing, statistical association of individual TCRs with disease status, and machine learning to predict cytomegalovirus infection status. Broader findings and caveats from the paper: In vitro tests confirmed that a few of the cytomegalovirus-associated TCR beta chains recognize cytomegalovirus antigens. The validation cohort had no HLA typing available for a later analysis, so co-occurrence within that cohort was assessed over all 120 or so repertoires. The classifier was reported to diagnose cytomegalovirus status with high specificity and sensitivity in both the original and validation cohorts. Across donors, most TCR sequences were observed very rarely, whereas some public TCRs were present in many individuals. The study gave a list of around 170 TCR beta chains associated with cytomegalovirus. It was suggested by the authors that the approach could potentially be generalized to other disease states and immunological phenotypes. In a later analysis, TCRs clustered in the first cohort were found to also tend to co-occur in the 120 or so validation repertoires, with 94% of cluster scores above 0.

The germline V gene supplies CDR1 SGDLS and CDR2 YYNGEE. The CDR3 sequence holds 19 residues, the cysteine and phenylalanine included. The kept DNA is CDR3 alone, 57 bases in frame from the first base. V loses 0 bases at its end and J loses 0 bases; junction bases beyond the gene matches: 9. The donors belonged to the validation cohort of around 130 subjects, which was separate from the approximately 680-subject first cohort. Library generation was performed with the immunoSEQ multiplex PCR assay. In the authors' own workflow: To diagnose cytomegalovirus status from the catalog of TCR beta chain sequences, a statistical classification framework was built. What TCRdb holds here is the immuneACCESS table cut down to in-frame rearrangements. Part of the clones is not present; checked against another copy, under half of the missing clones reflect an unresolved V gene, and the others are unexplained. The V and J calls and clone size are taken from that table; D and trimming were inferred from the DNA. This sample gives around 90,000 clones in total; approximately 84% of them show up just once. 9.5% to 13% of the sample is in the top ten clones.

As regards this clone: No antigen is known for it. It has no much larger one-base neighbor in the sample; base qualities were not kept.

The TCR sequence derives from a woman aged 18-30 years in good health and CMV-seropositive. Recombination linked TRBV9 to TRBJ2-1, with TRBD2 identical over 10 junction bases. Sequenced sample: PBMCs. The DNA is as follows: TGTGCCAGCAGCGTAGCTACGAGCGGGGGGGCTAGCTCCTACAATGAGCAGTTCTTC. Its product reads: CASSVATSGGASSYNEQFF.